The 18 T cell receptor beta chains reported below all come from one sample, sequenced in a study of T and B cells in COVID-19 patients. TRB was amplified from about 250-500 ng of blood genomic DNA. TRB rearrangements were amplified by multiplex PCR with BIOMED2 TRB-A/B primers. Each CDR3 protein gets one entry after TCRdb re-called the multiplex PCR reads with MiXCR. The table lists 4,000 to 5,000 distinct CDR3 sequences, approximately 30% of them singletons. The sequenced material came from blood. The receptors were sampled from a human donor with active COVID-19.

The sample holds a few counts of this clonotype. This sequence joins TRBV6-4 and TRBJ2-7; TRBD1 matches 7 bases. This CDR3 contains 14 residues. V trimming: 6 bases; J trimming: 4 bases; junction bases outside the gene matches: 9. Germline CDR1 and CDR2: MRHNA and SNTAGT. The CDR3 reads CASSGQALGYEQYF. CDR3 DNA sequence: TGTGCCAGCAGCGGACAGGCCCTTGGGTACGAGCAGTACTTC.

This clonotype is deemed medium-sized (0.01 to 0.1%). V and J are TRBV30 and TRBJ2-5; possibly TRBD1 or TRBD2 for D (5 bases each). CDR3 length: 15 residues. The V end was cut by 0 bases, the J end by 4 bases, with 15 bases between. In germline, CDR1 is GTSNPN, CDR2 SVGIG (reference sequence). This CDR3 reads CAWSVLSGTPETQYF. As DNA, the CDR3 is TGTGCCTGGAGTGTTTTGTCAGGGACGCCAGAGACCCAGTACTTC.

The chain recombines TRBV29-1 with TRBJ2-2, with D perhaps matching TRBD1 (7 bases). Germline V gene sequence: CDR1 SQVTM, CDR2 ANQGSEA. V lost 3 bases and J 8 bases, leaving 19 bases between the germline ends. The CDR3 is 15 residues long. The CDR3 coding sequence is TGCAGCGTTGACCTGACAGGGACTGGCGGGGGGGAGCTGTTTTTT. Its protein product is CSVDLTGTGGGELFF.

This chain joins TRBV7-6 and TRBJ2-5, with TRBD2 matching 13 bases. Germline CDR1 is SGHVS and CDR2 is FNYEAQ. The CDR3 totals 15 residues. V shed 2 bases and J 7 bases; nucleotides not matched to a gene: 4. CDR3 nucleotide sequence: TGTGCCAGCAGCTTAAGGACTAGCGGGAGTGCGACCCAGTACTTC. Translated, it gives CASSLRTSGSATQYF.

The gene calls are TRBV20-1 and TRBJ2-7; no definite D call. The CDR3 is made up of 12 amino acids. Germline V gene data show CDR1 as DFQATT and CDR2 as SNEGSKA (reference sequence). V lost 3 bases and J lost 1, with 7 bases in between. Here the CDR3 DNA reads TGCAGTGCTAGTAGGTCTTCCTACGAGCAGTACTTC. Encoded protein: CSASRSSYEQYF.

Ten or more counts support this clonotype. The V and J genes are TRBV6-2 or TRBV6-3 and TRBJ2-3, with unresolved D. V dropped 5 bases and J dropped 7 bases, with 13 bases sitting between them. From germline, CDR1 is MNHEY and CDR2 SVGEGT. The CDR3 length is 13 residues. CDR3 DNA sequence: TGTGCCAGCAGTCCCCCCCCTGCGAATACGCAGTATTTT. This codes for CASSPPPANTQYF.

This clonotype is medium-sized by share. The chain couples TRBV30 to TRBJ1-5; TRBD1 matches at 7 bases. Trimming removed 2 bases from V and 0 bases from J; junction bases left unmatched: 10. This CDR3 region has 17 residues. Germline CDR1 reads GTSNPN; CDR2 reads SVGIG (reference sequence). CDR3 sequence reads: CAWSLGDSFYSNQPQHF. Written as DNA, the CDR3 is TGTGCCTGGAGTCTAGGGGACAGCTTCTATAGCAATCAGCCCCAGCATTTT.

This clonotype was seen a few times. V usage is TRBV12-3 or TRBV12-4 and J usage is TRBJ1-1, with no clear D. CDR3 size: 16 residues. V lost 7 bases, J lost 0 bases, and 18 bases lay in between. The CDR3 DNA sequence: TGTGCCAGCACCCCCGGAGGAGTCCTCATGAACACTGAAGCTTTCTTT. Translating it yields CASTPGGVLMNTEAFF.

This clonotype has just a few counts. The chain couples TRBV6-2 or TRBV6-3 to TRBJ1-1; the match to TRBD1 covers 7 bases. The CDR3 is 11 residues long. Germline CDR1 and CDR2: MNHEY and SVGEGT. The J segment lost 7 bases and the V segment lost 6 bases, leaving 2 bases of the junction unmatched. CDR3 nucleotide sequence: TGTGCCAGCAGCCAGGGGGTTGAAGCTTTCTTT. Its protein product is CASSQGVEAFF.

This clonotype is judged medium-sized (0.01 to 0.1%). This chain links TRBV6-1 with TRBJ2-7, with D unclear. The CDR3 consists of 11 residues. Deletions cut 7 bases from V and 6 bases from J, with 10 bases between. The germline CDR1 and CDR2 sequences are MNHNS and SASEGT. The CDR3 nucleotides are TGTGCCAGCAAGGATAATGGCGAGCAGTACTTC. The encoded protein is CASKDNGEQYF.

There are a few counts of this clonotype. The chain couples TRBV5-1 to TRBJ2-7; TRBD1 or TRBD2 may be the D gene (6 bases each). The CDR3 covers 15 residues. Germline assignment: CDR1 SGHRS and CDR2 YFSETQ. V gave up 3 bases and J gave up 0 bases, with 13 bases separating them. Here the CDR3 reads CASSWRDIDSYEQYF. Written as DNA, the CDR3 is TGCGCCAGCAGCTGGAGGGACATCGACTCCTACGAGCAGTACTTC.

Sample share makes this clonotype large. V is TRBV19 and J is TRBJ2-3; 11 positions match TRBD2. The CDR3 runs 15 residues. In germline, CDR1 is LNHDA, CDR2 SQIVND (reference sequence). V lost 6 bases to trimming and J lost 4 bases; unmatched junction nucleotides: 6. CDR3 protein: CASSLAGGPSDTQYF. For the CDR3, the DNA is TGTGCCAGTAGCTTAGCGGGAGGGCCTTCAGATACGCAGTATTTT.

CDR3 sequence: CASSVGGGLASDTQYF. The CDR3 DNA reads as TGTGCCAGCAGCGTGGGGGGGGGGTTGGCCTCAGATACGCAGTATTTT. The genes are TRBV5-4 and TRBJ2-3; 7 bases line up with TRBD2. J lost 4 bases, V lost 4 bases, and 12 bases had no gene match. This CDR3 is built from 16 residues. The germline gives CDR1 SGHNT, CDR2 YYREEE (reference sequence).

The chain employs TRBV5-6 and TRBJ1-2, with 10 nucleotides matching TRBD1. This CDR3 region has 14 residues. The trim removed 3 bases at V and 3 bases at J, leaving 2 bases unmatched. Germline V gene lookup returns CDR1 SGHDT and CDR2 YYEEEE. For the CDR3, the DNA is TGTGCCAGCAGCTACGGACAGGGGGACTATGGCTACACCTTC. Amino acids: CASSYGQGDYGYTF.

V and J are TRBV24-1 and TRBJ2-1, with 14 positions matching TRBD2. This CDR3 spans 16 amino acids. V lost 2 bases to trimming and J lost 9 bases; unmatched junction nucleotides: 5. Germline V gene sequence: CDR1 KGHDR, CDR2 SFDVKD. CDR3 sequence reads: CATSDSGLAGVGEQFF. For the CDR3, the DNA is TGTGCCACCAGTGATTCGGGACTAGCGGGAGTCGGTGAGCAGTTCTTC.

The chain employs TRBV7-9 and TRBJ2-5; tentative D call: TRBD1 (6 bases). Trimming took 3 bases from V and 10 from J, leaving 21 bases between them. This CDR3 is built from 15 residues. Germline-derived CDR1 and CDR2 are SEHNR and FQNEAQ (reference sequence). In nucleotides, the CDR3 is TGTGCCAGCAGCTTCCTACCAGGGGCCCAAAGTGGCCAGTACTTC. It is translated as CASSFLPGAQSGQYF.

The CDR3 DNA sequence: TGTGCCACCTCTGTGGGGCTTACGAACACTGAAGCTTTCTTT. Translation gives CATSVGLTNTEAFF. This sequence joins TRBV6-5 and TRBJ1-1, with D possibly TRBD1 on 5 matching bases. The germline V gene encodes CDR1 MNHEY and CDR2 SVGAGI. CDR3 length: 14 amino acids. Trimming stripped 10 bases from V and 1 base from J, with 16 bases between.

This clonotype was counted only a few times. V and J are TRBV6-2 or TRBV6-3 and TRBJ2-5, with TRBD2 identical over 8 bases. The CDR3 contains 15 residues. Unmatched junction bases numbered 7, after V lost 2 bases and J lost 5 bases. Per the germline V gene, CDR1 is MNHEY and CDR2 is SVGEGT. Here the CDR3 DNA reads TGTGCCAGCAGTTACATCGGGACTAGGGGTGAGACCCAGTACTTC. Translating it yields CASSYIGTRGETQYF.